Shown below are 18 T cell receptor beta chains from a single sample sequenced in a study of T-cell memory formation after mild COVID-19. From the 5' RACE reads, TCRdb called clonotypes with MiXCR, one entry per CDR3 protein. The table shows roughly 550,000 distinct CDR3 sequences, with roughly 21% occurring only once. Material: PBMCs or a T cell subset sorted from them (not recorded which). Receptors originate from an adult woman who had mild COVID-19 (a few samples of this study predate the infection). Cell type and time point are not known.

The gene calls are TRBV18 and TRBJ2-1; D possibly corresponds to TRBD2 (5 bases). Per germline, CDR1 KGHSH and CDR2 LQKENI. V was clipped by 6 bases and J by 7 bases, with 25 bases between them. This CDR3 is 17 amino acids long. The CDR3 region has the DNA TGTGCCAGCTCGCCGTTAAGGGAGACCTCCCTTAAAAATGAGCAGTTCTTC. Translated: CASSPLRETSLKNEQFF. Variable domain in full (rest from reference TRBV18 and TRBJ2-1): NAGVMQNPRHLVRRRGQEARLRCSPMKGHSHVYWYRQLPEEGLKFMVYLQKENIIDESGMPKERFSAEFPKEGPSILRIQQVVRGDSAAYFCASSPLRETSLKNEQFFGPGTRLTVL.

This clonotype appeared a few times. The chain uses TRBV15 and TRBJ2-5; D might be TRBD1 (5 bases). The germline V gene has CDR1 LNHNV and CDR2 YYDKDF (reference sequence). This CDR3 contains 16 residues. V shed 0 bases and J shed 0 bases, with 11 bases lying between them. Here the CDR3 reads CATSREAPGNQETQYF. The DNA for the CDR3 is TGTGCCACCAGCAGAGAGGCCCCAGGGAACCAAGAGACCCAGTACTTC.

This clonotype was found a few times. Written as DNA, the CDR3 is TGTGCCACCAGCAGAGGCTCAGGGGTCCAGGTAACCTACGAGCAGTACTTC. Translated, it gives CATSRGSGVQVTYEQYF. The rearrangement uses TRBV15 and TRBJ2-7, with D perhaps matching TRBD1 (6 bases). The CDR3 is 17 amino acids. Per the germline V gene, CDR1 is LNHNV and CDR2 is YYDKDF (reference sequence). Trimming took off 1 base at V and 2 bases at J, with 18 bases between the two ends.

The V call is TRBV20-1, the J call TRBJ2-1, with 14 bases lining up with TRBD2. The V segment lost 7 bases and the J segment 9 bases; nucleotides outside the gene matches: 11. CDR1 and CDR2 from the germline V gene are DFQATT and SNEGSKA (reference sequence). There are 15 residues in the CDR3. CDR3: CSGRPGLAGDSEQFF. CDR3 in DNA: TGCAGTGGCCGACCGGGACTAGCGGGAGATAGTGAGCAGTTCTTC.

The rearrangement links TRBV7-2 to TRBJ2-7; TRBD1 agrees at 11 bases. The CDR3 loop spans 15 amino acids. The germline gives CDR1 SGHTA, CDR2 FQGNSA. J gave up 6 bases and V 5 bases, and 9 bases lay outside the gene matches. CDR3 DNA sequence: TGTGCCAGCAGCCCCGGGACAGGGGGTGGGAGCGAGCAGTACTTC. It codes for CASSPGTGGGSEQYF.

The rearrangement uses TRBV25-1 and TRBJ2-7, with 9 bases identical to TRBD1. The V and J ends lost 5 bases and 2 bases, in that order; junction bases with no gene match: 4. This CDR3 is built from 14 residues. Germline CDR1 is MGHDK and CDR2 is SYGVNS. CDR3 residues: CASSKTGGAYEQYF. The CDR3 DNA sequence: TGTGCCAGCAGTAAGACAGGGGGGGCCTACGAGCAGTACTTC.

V gene TRBV7-9 combines with J gene TRBJ1-6; TRBD1 might be the D (5 bases). Germline CDR1 and CDR2: SEHNR and FQNEAQ (reference sequence). The CDR3 extends over 15 amino acids. V was pared by 2 bases and J by 7 bases, with 12 bases between. The CDR3 DNA sequence: TGTGCCAGCAGCTTACAGCCGGGACCGAATTCACCCCTCCACTTT. Protein sequence: CASSLQPGPNSPLHF.

This clonotype was counted ten times or more. This chain links TRBV11-2 with TRBJ2-7, with D perhaps TRBD2 (5 bases). Germline loops: CDR1 SGHAT, CDR2 FQNNGV. Trimming removed 3 bases at V and 2 bases at J, with 11 bases between. This CDR3 is built from 14 residues. The CDR3 nucleotides are TGTGCCAGCAGCTTCGGGGTCGGGGCCTACGAGCAGTACTTC. As protein: CASSFGVGAYEQYF.

V and J are TRBV7-2 and TRBJ1-3, with D possibly being TRBD1 (6 bases). The CDR3 extends over 16 amino acids. The germline V and J ends were trimmed by 0 bases and 8 bases, with 17 bases remaining between them. CDR1 SGHTA and CDR2 FQGNSA come from the germline V gene. The CDR3 loop reads CASSLAGGGLVDTIYF. The CDR3 nucleotides read TGTGCCAGCAGCTTAGCTGGTGGGGGCCTGGTGGACACCATATATTTT.

This clonotype has just a few counts. The chain joins TRBV7-8 to TRBJ1-1; no clear D gene. Trimming removed 1 base at V and 4 bases at J, with 13 bases between. CDR1 is SGHVS and CDR2 is FQNEAQ in the germline V gene. CDR3 length: 15 residues. CDR3 region: CASSLGPLIRTEAFF. CDR3 in DNA: TGTGCCAGCAGCTTAGGTCCTTTAATTCGCACTGAAGCTTTCTTT.

The V gene is TRBV7-9, the J gene TRBJ2-5; 12 bases line up with TRBD2. Germline V gene lookup returns CDR1 SEHNR and CDR2 FQNEAQ (reference sequence). Unmatched junction bases numbered 7, after V lost 2 bases and J lost 3 bases. The CDR3 totals 17 residues. CDR3: CASSLILAGGPKETQYF. The DNA for the CDR3 is TGTGCCAGCAGCTTAATCCTAGCGGGAGGGCCCAAAGAGACCCAGTACTTC.

The sample holds a few counts of this clonotype. The chain uses TRBV12-3 or TRBV12-4 and TRBJ1-1, with 8 bases aligning to TRBD1. V lost 5 bases and J lost 10; bases outside the gene matches: 18. The length of the CDR3 is 16 residues. As DNA, the CDR3 is TGTGCCAGCAGTCCTCAGGGGGCAGTCGGATTACGTGGAGCTTTCTTT. Its translation is CASSPQGAVGLRGAFF.

The chain links TRBV24-1 to TRBJ2-3, with 8 bases fitting TRBD2. V trimming: 5 bases; J trimming: 0 bases; junction bases outside the gene matches: 6. This CDR3 is built from 16 residues. Germline V gene data show CDR1 as KGHDR and CDR2 as SFDVKD. The CDR3: CATSGRTSGSTDTQYF. CDR3 DNA sequence: TGTGCCACCAGTGGCCGAACTAGCGGTAGCACAGATACGCAGTATTTT.

The rearrangement joins TRBV24-1 to TRBJ1-1; no firm D call. Trimming took 5 bases from V and 3 from J, leaving 15 bases between them. CDR1 is KGHDR, CDR2 SFDVKD, per germline. The CDR3 extends over 15 amino acids. The CDR3, as DNA: TGTGCCACCAGTGGTCGTTTTGGTGTAGACACTGAAGCTTTCTTT. Translated, it gives CATSGRFGVDTEAFF.

The CDR3 spells CASSASSGLAGDNEQFF. The CDR3 DNA sequence: TGTGCCAGCAGTGCCTCTAGCGGACTAGCGGGAGACAATGAGCAGTTCTTC. The J gene is TRBJ2-1, the V gene TRBV6-4, with 13 bases lining up with TRBD2. CDR1 MRHNA and CDR2 SNTAGT come from the germline V gene. CDR3 length equals 17 residues. V lost 4 bases, J lost 5 bases, and 8 bases stayed unmatched.

The chain employs TRBV12-3 or TRBV12-4 and TRBJ2-2; 10 nucleotides line up with TRBD2. This CDR3 has 18 residues. V lost 5 bases to trimming and J lost 6 bases; unmatched junction nucleotides: 15. The CDR3 loop reads CASSPLVRQRGGSGELFF. CDR3 in DNA: TGTGCCAGCAGTCCCCTAGTTCGGCAGCGGGGGGGCTCCGGGGAGCTGTTTTTT.

Points on this clonotype: A read error may produce the germline difference seen at one junction end. The V and J genes are TRBV6-5 and TRBJ2-2, with 8 bases matching TRBD1. The CDR3 runs 14 residues. CDR1 and CDR2 from the germline V gene are MNHEY and SVGAGI. In DNA form, the CDR3 reads TGTGCCAGCAGGAGGACAGGGCACACCAGGGAGCTGTTTTTT. Translated, it gives CASRRTGHTRELFF.

CDR3 loop: CASSQGVSGSDFSYEQYF. The DNA for the CDR3 is TGCGCCAGCAGCCAAGGGGTTAGCGGGAGCGATTTCTCCTACGAGCAGTACTTC. The rearrangement links TRBV4-1 to TRBJ2-7; 9 nucleotides line up with TRBD2. With 1 base clipped from V and 0 bases from J, the junction kept 10 bases outside the gene matches. Germline CDR1 reads MGHRA; CDR2 reads YSYEKL. The CDR3 has 18 residues.